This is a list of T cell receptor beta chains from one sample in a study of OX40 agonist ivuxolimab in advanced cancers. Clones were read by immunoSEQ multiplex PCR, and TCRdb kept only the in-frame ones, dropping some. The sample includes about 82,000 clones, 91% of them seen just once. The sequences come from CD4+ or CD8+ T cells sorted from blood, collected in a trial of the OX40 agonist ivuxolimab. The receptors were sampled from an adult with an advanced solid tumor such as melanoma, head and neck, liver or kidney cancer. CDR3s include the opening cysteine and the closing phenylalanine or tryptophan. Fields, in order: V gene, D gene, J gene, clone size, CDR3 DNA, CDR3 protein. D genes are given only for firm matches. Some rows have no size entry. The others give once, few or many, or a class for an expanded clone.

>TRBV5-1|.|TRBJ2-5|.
TGCGCCAGCAGCTTGGATTCGGGCATGGGGGCAGGGGAGACCCAGTACTTC
CASSLDSGMGAGETQYF
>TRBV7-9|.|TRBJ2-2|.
TGTGCCAGCAGCTTACAGGGGTCGAACACCGGGGAGCTGTTTTTT
CASSLQGSNTGELFF
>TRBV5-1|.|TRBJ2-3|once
TGCGCCAGCAGCTTTAACAAACCTAACCTGGGGGATACGCAGTATTTT
CASSFNKPNLGDTQYF
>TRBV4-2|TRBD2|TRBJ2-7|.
TGTGCCAGCAGCCTGACTAGCGGGACCCCCTACGAGCAGTACTTC
CASSLTSGTPYEQYF
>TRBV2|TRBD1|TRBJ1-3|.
TGTGCCAGCAGTGCCGGGACAGGGGATGGAAACACCATATATTTT
CASSAGTGDGNTIYF
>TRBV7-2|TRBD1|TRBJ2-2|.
TGTGCCAGCAGCTCGAGCCGGACAGGGTATGCCGGGGAGCTGTTTTTT
CASSSSRTGYAGELFF
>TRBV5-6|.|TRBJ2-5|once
TGTGCCAGCAGCTTTCCGGGAGAGGGGACCCAGTACTTC
CASSFPGEGTQYF
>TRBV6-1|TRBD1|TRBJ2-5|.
TGTGCCAGCGGGGGTCAGGGGGAGTCACAAGAGACCCAGTACTTC
CASGGQGESQETQYF
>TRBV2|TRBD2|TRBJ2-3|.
TGTGCCAGCGGCTCGACTAGCGTGACAGATACGCAGTATTTT
CASGSTSVTDTQYF
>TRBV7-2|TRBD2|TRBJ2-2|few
TGTGCCATCGGCCCTCTTGCGGGAGCCACCGGGGAGCTGTTTTTT
CAIGPLAGATGELFF
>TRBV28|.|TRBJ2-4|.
TGTGCCAGCAGCGCTTTCCGGGGAATTGGAAACATTCAGTACTTC
CASSAFRGIGNIQYF
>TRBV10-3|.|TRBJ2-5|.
TGTGCCACCAGAGGTGGGGGGCGGCCGGGAAACCAAGAGACCCAGTACTTC
CATRGGGRPGNQETQYF
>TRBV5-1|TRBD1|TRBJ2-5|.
TGCGCCAGCAGCCCCGGGACAGGGGCAGGGGAAGAGACCCAGTACTTC
CASSPGTGAGEETQYF
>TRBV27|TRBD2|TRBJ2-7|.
TGTGCCAGCAGTTCGGTAGCGGGAGGGAGAGACGAGCAGTACTTC
CASSSVAGGRDEQYF
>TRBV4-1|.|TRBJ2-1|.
TGCGCCAGCAGCCAAAAACCCGTTTCGGGGGAAACCAATGAGCAGTTCTTC
CASSQKPVSGETNEQFF
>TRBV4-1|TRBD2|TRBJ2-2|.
TGCGCCAGCAGCGAAATGAGCGGGGCGAACACCGGGGAGCTGTTTTTT
CASSEMSGANTGELFF
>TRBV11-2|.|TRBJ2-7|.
TGTGCCAGCAGCTTGTCCGGCTACGAGCAGTACTTC
CASSLSGYEQYF
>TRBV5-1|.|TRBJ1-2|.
TGCGCCAGCAGCTTGGCGACTTCCTATGGCTACACCTTC
CASSLATSYGYTF
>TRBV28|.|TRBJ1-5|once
TGTGCCAGCAGTTTAGGGACCCCCAATCAGCCCCAGCATTTT
CASSLGTPNQPQHF
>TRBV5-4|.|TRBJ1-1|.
TGTGCCAGCAGCCAGCCGGACCAATTCCTCGCTGAAGCTTTCTTT
CASSQPDQFLAEAFF
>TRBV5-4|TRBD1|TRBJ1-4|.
TGTGCCAGCAGCTTACAGGGGGCGCGCGAAAAACTGTTTTTT
CASSLQGAREKLFF
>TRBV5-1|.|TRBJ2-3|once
TGCGCCAGCAGCCCTGGGACTTATGGGACAGATACGCAGTATTTT
CASSPGTYGTDTQYF
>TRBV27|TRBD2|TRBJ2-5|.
TGTGCCAGCAGTTTTCGGCTAGCGGGAGGCCAAGAGACCCAGTACTTC
CASSFRLAGGQETQYF
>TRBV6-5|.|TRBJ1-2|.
TGTGCCAGCAGGAAAGGATCGGGATATGGCTACACCTTC
CASRKGSGYGYTF
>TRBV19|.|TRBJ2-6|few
TGTGCCAGTAGTATAGGGGCGGGCGGGGCCAACGTCCTGACTTTC
CASSIGAGGANVLTF
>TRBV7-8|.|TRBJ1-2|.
TGTGCCAGCAGCTCTAGGGTTAACTATGGCTACACCTTC
CASSSRVNYGYTF
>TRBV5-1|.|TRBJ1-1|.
TGCGCCAGCAGCCAGGGACAGAACACTGAAGCTTTCTTT
CASSQGQNTEAFF
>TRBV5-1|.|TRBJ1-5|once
TGCGCCAGCAGCTTGGGTGGGGAGGGCCAGCCCCAGCATTTT
CASSLGGEGQPQHF
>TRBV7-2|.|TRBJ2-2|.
TGTGCCAGCAGCTCACCCTTAGGAGGGATGAACACCGGGGAGCTGTTTTTT
CASSSPLGGMNTGELFF
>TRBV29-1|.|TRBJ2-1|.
TGCAGCGTTGACGTGGCGGGCAATGAGCAGTTCTTC
CSVDVAGNEQFF
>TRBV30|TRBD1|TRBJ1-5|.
TGTGCCTGGAGTGTCAGGGGGCGGTATAGCAATCAGCCCCAGCATTTT
CAWSVRGRYSNQPQHF
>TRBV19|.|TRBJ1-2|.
TGTGCCAGTAGTATCCAGGGGACCTTTAACTATGGCTACACCTTC
CASSIQGTFNYGYTF
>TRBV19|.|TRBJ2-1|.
TGTGCCAGTAGTATAGGGGGCAGGGGCACGTACAATGAGCAGTTCTTC
CASSIGGRGTYNEQFF
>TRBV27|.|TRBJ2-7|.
TGTGCCAGCAGGCCGTGGGCTGGCTACGAGCAGTACTTC
CASRPWAGYEQYF
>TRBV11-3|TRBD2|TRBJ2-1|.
TGTGCCAGCAGCTCGGGACTAGCAGTGAACAATGAGCAGTTCTTC
CASSSGLAVNNEQFF
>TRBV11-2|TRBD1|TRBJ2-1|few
TGTGCCAGCAGCTTGGGGACAGCAAACAATGAGCAGTTCTTC
CASSLGTANNEQFF
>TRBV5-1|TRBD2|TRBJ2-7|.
TGCGCCAGCAGCTTCAGGACTAGCGGGAGGATCAACGAGCAGTACTTC
CASSFRTSGRINEQYF
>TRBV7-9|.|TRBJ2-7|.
TGTGCCAGCAGCCCAGGCTCGGGACGGGCCTACGAGCAGTACTTC
CASSPGSGRAYEQYF
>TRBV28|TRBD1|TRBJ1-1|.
TGTGCCAGCAGTTTATCGTCAGGGGGCCGCACTGAAGCTTTCTTT
CASSLSSGGRTEAFF
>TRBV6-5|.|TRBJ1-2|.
TGTGCCAGCAGCTGGAACAGCTATGGCTACACCTTC
CASSWNSYGYTF
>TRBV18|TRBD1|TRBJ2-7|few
TGTGCCAGCTCACCACCCTTCGTTATAGGTGGACAGGGGGACTCCTACGAGCAGTACTTC
CASSPPFVIGGQGDSYEQYF
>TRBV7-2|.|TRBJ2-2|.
TGTGCCAGCAGCCTCAGTAGTGGAGGCACCGGGGAGCTGTTTTTT
CASSLSSGGTGELFF
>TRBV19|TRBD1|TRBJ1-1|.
TGTGCCAGTAGTCTAGCCGGACAGGGAATGGGCATGAACACTGAAGCTTTCTTT
CASSLAGQGMGMNTEAFF
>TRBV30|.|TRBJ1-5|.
TGTGCCTGGAGTTTAAGGGGTGGGCAGCCCCAGCATTTT
CAWSLRGGQPQHF
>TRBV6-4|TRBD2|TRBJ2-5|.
TGTGCCAGCAGTGAGGTGGGAGGGCAAGAGACCCAGTACTTC
CASSEVGGQETQYF
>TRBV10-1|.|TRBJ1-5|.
TGCGCCAGCAGTGAGTCCCGTGAAGGCCAGCCCCAGCATTTT
CASSESREGQPQHF
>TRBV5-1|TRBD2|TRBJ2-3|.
TGCGCCAGCAGCTTGGGGTCCGGGACTAGCGGCACAGATACGCAGTATTTT
CASSLGSGTSGTDTQYF
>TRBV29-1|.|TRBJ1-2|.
TGCAGCGTTGTACAGGATGGCTACACCTTC
CSVVQDGYTF
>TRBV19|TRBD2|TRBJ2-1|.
TGTGCCAGTAGTAAAACTGGGACTAGCGGGGTTTCCTCCTACAATGAGCAGTTCTTC
CASSKTGTSGVSSYNEQFF
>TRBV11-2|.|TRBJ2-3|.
TGTGCCAGCAGTTCCTCTCTTTCCGCGCAGTATTTT
CASSSSLSAQYF
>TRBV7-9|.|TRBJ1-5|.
TGTGCCAGCAGCGGGGAGGCCCCGCCCCAGCATTTT
CASSGEAPPQHF
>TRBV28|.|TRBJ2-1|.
TGTGCCAGCAGTTTATGGCAGGGTTCCACCTACAATGAGCAGTTCTTC
CASSLWQGSTYNEQFF
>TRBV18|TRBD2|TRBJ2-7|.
TGTGCCAGCTCACCACCGGGACTAGCTAACGAGCAGTACTTC
CASSPPGLANEQYF
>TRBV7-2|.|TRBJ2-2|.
TGTGCCAGCACCCCAGGGCCTTCCGGGGAGCTGTTTTTT
CASTPGPSGELFF
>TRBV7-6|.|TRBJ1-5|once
TGTGCCAGCAGCTTAGGAGACGGAAATAGCAATCAGCCCCAGCATTTT
CASSLGDGNSNQPQHF
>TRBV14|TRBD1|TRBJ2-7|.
TGTGCCAGCAGCCAGGGAGGGACAGGGTACGAGCAGTACTTC
CASSQGGTGYEQYF
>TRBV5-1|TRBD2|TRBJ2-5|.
TGCGCCAGCAGCCCCCTATCAGCGGGAGCTGTCGAGACCCAGTACTTC
CASSPLSAGAVETQYF
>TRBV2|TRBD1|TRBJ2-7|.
TGTGCCAGCAGTGAGACAGGGGACGTTGGCTTC
CASSETGDVGF
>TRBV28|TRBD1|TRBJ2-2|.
TGTGCCAGCAGTTCTCCCGGGACAGGGGTCACCGGGGAGCTGTTTTTT
CASSSPGTGVTGELFF
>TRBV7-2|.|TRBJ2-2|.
TGTGCCAGCAGTCGACAGAGGACGACCACCGGGGAGCTGTTTTTT
CASSRQRTTTGELFF